Sequencing of this T cell receptor (beta chain) was carried out in a study of chemoradiotherapy in HPV16-positive cancers. Study information: Candidate HPV-specific clones and shared TCR motifs came from two HPV16-positive patients.

Overall study findings and caveats: Non-HPV-specific T cells did not expand in tumors during treatment, whereas candidate HPV-specific clones and E7-related motifs did.

As for this clone: What it binds is unknown.

The repertoire was sequenced with immunoSEQ multiplex PCR; TCRdb's copy has only in-frame clones and lacks some. Among around 13,000 clones listed, about 88% were seen once. The TCR sequence derives from a human donor with HPV-associated anogenital cancer. The sample in question was blood, obtained from a patient who underwent chemoradiotherapy.

CDR3 loop: CASSPGQNTEAFF. The CDR3 nucleotides read TGTGCCAGCTCACCAGGACAGAACACTGAAGCTTTCTTT. This rearrangement joins TRBV18 to TRBJ1-1, with D tentatively TRBD1 (5 bases). CDR3 size: 13 residues. Germline CDR1 is KGHSH and CDR2 is LQKENI. The V end lost 2 bases, the J end lost 1 base, and 5 bases lay between the germline ends.